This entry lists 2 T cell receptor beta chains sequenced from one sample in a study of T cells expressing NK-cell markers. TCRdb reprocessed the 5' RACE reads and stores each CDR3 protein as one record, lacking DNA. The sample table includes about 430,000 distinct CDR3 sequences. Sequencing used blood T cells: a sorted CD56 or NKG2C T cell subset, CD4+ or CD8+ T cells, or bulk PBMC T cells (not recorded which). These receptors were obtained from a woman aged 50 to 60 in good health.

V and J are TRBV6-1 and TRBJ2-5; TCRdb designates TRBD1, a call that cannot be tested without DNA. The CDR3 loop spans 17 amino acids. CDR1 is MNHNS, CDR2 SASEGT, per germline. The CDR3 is CASSEFAGTGYTETQYF.

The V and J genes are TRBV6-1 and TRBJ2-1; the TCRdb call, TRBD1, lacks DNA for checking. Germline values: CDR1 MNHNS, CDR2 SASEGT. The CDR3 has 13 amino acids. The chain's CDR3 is CASSESGAYEQFF.